One T cell receptor (beta chain) is described in this entry. The record originates from a study of control samples from healthy donors and cancer patients. The method was immunoSEQ multiplex PCR; TCRdb's version includes in-frame clones alone and lacks a portion of them. The repertoire has tens of thousands of clones, about 80% of them found once; the top ten carry 25% to 35%. The sequence came from a man aged 45-65 years in good health. The specimen sequenced was blood.

CDR3 DNA sequence: TGTGCCTGGAGTGTACCCACAGGCGGAGGCAATCAGCCCCAGCATTTT. This sequence encodes CAWSVPTGGGNQPQHF. V is TRBV30 and J is TRBJ1-5, with D possibly TRBD1 on 5 matching bases. The V gene's germline CDR1 is GTSNPN and CDR2 SVGIG (reference sequence). The CDR3 length is 16 residues. Trimming pared 0 bases from V and 2 bases from J, leaving 14 bases between. The full variable domain, completed using reference TRBV30 and TRBJ1-5, is SQTIHQWPATLVQPVGSPLSLECTVEGTSNPNLYWYRQAAGRGLQLLFYSVGIGQISSEVPQNLSASRPQDRQFILSSKKLLLSDSGFYLCAWSVPTGGGNQPQHFGDGTRLSIL.